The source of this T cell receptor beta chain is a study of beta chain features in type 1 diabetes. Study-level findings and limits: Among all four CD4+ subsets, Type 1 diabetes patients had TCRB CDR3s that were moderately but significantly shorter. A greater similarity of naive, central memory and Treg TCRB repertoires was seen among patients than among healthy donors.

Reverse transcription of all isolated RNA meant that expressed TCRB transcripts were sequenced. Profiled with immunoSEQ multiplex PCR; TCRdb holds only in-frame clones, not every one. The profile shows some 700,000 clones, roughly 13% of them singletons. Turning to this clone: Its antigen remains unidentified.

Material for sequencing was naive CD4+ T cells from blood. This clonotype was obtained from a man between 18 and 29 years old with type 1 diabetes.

The CDR3 region has the DNA TGTGCCATCAGTGACGGGGCCTACAATGAGCAGTTCTTC. Its protein product is CAISDGAYNEQFF. This rearrangement joins TRBV10-3 to TRBJ2-1, with D maybe TRBD2 (5 bases). CDR1 is ENHRY, CDR2 SYGVKD, per germline. The CDR3 covers 13 residues. V lost 3 bases to trimming and J lost 2 bases, with 5 bases between them.